These 4 T cell receptor beta chains share one sample of origin, sequenced in a study of blood T cell repertoires in COVID-19. Profiling relied on immunoSEQ multiplex PCR, and the TCRdb table lists in-frame clones only, not all of them. This table holds over 120,000 clones, just under 90% found once. Sequenced: peripheral blood. Source of these receptors: a woman aged 50 to 60 with active or convalescent COVID-19.

The rearrangement links TRBV19 to TRBJ2-5, with TRBD2 as a possible D gene (5 bases). Germline V gives CDR1 LNHDA, CDR2 SQIVND (reference sequence). Trimming shortened V by 9 bases and J by 1 base, and 18 bases separated the two germline ends. The CDR3 sequence is 15 residues long. The chain's CDR3 is CASSLGERTQETQYF. In DNA, the CDR3 is TGTGCCAGCAGTCTAGGTGAGCGGACCCAAGAGACCCAGTACTTC. Supplemented by reference TRBV19 and TRBJ2-5, the full variable domain reads DGGITQSPKYLFRKEGQNVTLSCEQNLNHDAMYWYRQDPGQGLRLIYYSQIVNDFQKGDIAEGYSVSREKKESFPLTVTSAQKNPTAFYLCASSLGERTQETQYFGPGTRLLVL.

The chain couples TRBV4-1 to TRBJ1-1, with D possibly matching TRBD1 (5 bases). V lost 2 bases and J lost 1, with 17 bases in between. CDR1 and CDR2 from the germline V gene are MGHRA and YSYEKL. The CDR3 loop spans 17 amino acids. CDR3: CASSQIVIGGENTEAFF. The DNA of the CDR3 is TGCGCCAGCAGCCAAATAGTGATAGGAGGGGAGAACACTGAAGCTTTCTTT.

This sequence joins TRBV7-2 and TRBJ2-3; 10 bases line up with TRBD2. CDR1 SGHTA and CDR2 FQGNSA come from the germline V gene. Losses at the gene ends were 4 bases for V and 1 base for J; bases not matched to a gene: 5. The CDR3 consists of 16 residues. This CDR3 reads CASSSSLAGGTDTQYF. Here the CDR3 DNA reads TGTGCCAGCAGCTCGAGTCTAGCGGGGGGCACAGATACGCAGTATTTT.

The table lists this clone with a count of one. The chain has TRBV10-3 and TRBJ2-2; TRBD1 might be the D (5 bases). Per germline, CDR1 ENHRY and CDR2 SYGVKD. V gave up 8 bases and J gave up 1 base, with 11 bases separating them. The CDR3 loop spans 14 amino acids. The CDR3 loop is CAIGPTGNTGELFF. The CDR3, as DNA: TGTGCCATCGGCCCCACAGGGAACACCGGGGAGCTGTTTTTT.